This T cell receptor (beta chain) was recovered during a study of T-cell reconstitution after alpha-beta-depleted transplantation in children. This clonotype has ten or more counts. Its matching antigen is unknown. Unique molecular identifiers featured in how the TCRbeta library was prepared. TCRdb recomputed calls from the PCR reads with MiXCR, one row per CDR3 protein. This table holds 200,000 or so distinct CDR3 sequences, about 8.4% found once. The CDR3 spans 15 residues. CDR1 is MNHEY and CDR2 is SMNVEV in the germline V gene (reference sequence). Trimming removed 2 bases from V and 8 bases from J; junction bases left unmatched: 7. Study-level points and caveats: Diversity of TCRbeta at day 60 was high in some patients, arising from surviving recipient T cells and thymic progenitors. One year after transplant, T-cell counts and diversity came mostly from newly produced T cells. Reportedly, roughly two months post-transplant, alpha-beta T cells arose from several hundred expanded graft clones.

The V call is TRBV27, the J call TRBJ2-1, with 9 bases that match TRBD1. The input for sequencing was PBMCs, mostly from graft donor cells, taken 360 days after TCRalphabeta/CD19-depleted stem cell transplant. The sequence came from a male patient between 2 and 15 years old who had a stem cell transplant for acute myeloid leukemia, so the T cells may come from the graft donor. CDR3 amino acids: CASSLRQGVVDEQFF. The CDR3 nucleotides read TGTGCCAGCAGTTTACGACAGGGGGTCGTGGATGAGCAGTTCTTC.